This TCR beta chain was sequenced for a study of blood T cell repertoires in COVID-19. Study summary: COVID-19 samples collected from the United States, Italy and Spain covered acute and convalescent phases. PBMCs, B-cell-depleted T cells, or T cells provided the cDNA or gDNA that made up the material.

The ends were cut back, 0 bases at V and 3 bases at J, with 8 bases in the middle. There are 14 residues in the CDR3. Germline CDR1 is MRHNA and CDR2 is SNTAGT. Original analysis: Reference gene primer amplification yielded estimated nucleated cell counts. The table came from immunoSEQ multiplex PCR; TCRdb's copy has only in-frame clones and leaves some out. The D gene and trimming were derived from the DNA, and the V and J assignments and clone size from that table. Among 150,000 to 180,000 clones, about four fifths were seen once, and the ten largest hold under 0.75%. This sequence was found in a man aged 55 to 69 with acute or convalescent COVID-19. J is TRBJ2-5 and V is TRBV6-4; tentatively, D is TRBD2 (6 bases). The specimen sequenced was peripheral blood. CDR3 sequence reads: CASSDSTGEETQYF. CDR3 nucleotide sequence: TGTGCCAGCAGTGACTCGACGGGGGAAGAGACCCAGTACTTC.